These 24 T cell receptor beta chains came from one sample sequenced in a study of identifying expanded T cells in peripheral blood. The method was immunoSEQ multiplex PCR; TCRdb's version includes in-frame clones alone and lacks a portion of them. This table has some 130,000 clones, 75% to 90% appearing once. The sequenced sample consisted of blood. The receptors come from a person aged 18-69 years in good health.

The V and J genes are TRBV30 and TRBJ1-2, with TRBD1 matching over 8 bases. The CDR3 extends over 15 amino acids. CDR1 and CDR2 (germline): GTSNPN, SVGIG (reference sequence). With 0 bases clipped from V and 5 bases from J, the junction kept 8 bases outside the gene matches. CDR3 DNA sequence: TGTGCCTGGAGTGTACGTTTCAGGGGGCTTTATGGCTACACCTTC. Amino acids: CAWSVRFRGLYGYTF. Complete variable domain (other parts from reference TRBV30 and TRBJ1-2): SQTIHQWPATLVQPVGSPLSLECTVEGTSNPNLYWYRQAAGRGLQLLFYSVGIGQISSEVPQNLSASRPQDRQFILSSKKLLLSDSGFYLCAWSVRFRGLYGYTFGSGTRLTVV.

In its sample, this clone was seen a few times. The rearrangement uses TRBV7-9 and TRBJ1-1; D ambiguous. Trimming left V 1 base short and J 2 bases short, with 11 bases between. Germline CDR1 is SEHNR and CDR2 is FQNEAQ (reference sequence). The CDR3 spans 15 residues. The CDR3 here is CASSLVLGLNTEAFF. In DNA, the CDR3 is TGTGCCAGCAGCTTAGTGCTGGGGTTAAACACTGAAGCTTTCTTT.

The chain uses TRBV7-9 and TRBJ1-3; no definite D call. Per the germline V gene, CDR1 is SEHNR and CDR2 is FQNEAQ (reference sequence). V lost 5 bases and J lost 0, with 8 bases in between. This CDR3 has 14 amino acids. The DNA for the CDR3 is TGTGCCAGCAGCGTGACATACTCTGGAAACACCATATATTTT. This sequence encodes CASSVTYSGNTIYF.

The chain has TRBV27 and TRBJ2-2, with 10 bases fitting TRBD1. The germline V gene has CDR1 MNHEY and CDR2 SMNVEV (reference sequence). V dropped 5 bases and J dropped 5; count of bases not matched to a gene: 2. The CDR3 contains 14 residues. Here the CDR3 reads CASSRDRGTGELFF. DNA for the CDR3: TGTGCCAGCAGTCGGGACAGGGGAACCGGGGAGCTGTTTTTT.

The gene calls are TRBV11-3 and TRBJ2-7, with D tentatively TRBD1 (5 bases). This CDR3 spans 14 amino acids. Germline CDR1 is SGHNT and CDR2 is YENEEA. The V end was cut by 5 bases, the J end by 1 base, with 12 bases between. The CDR3 DNA sequence: TGTGCCAGCAGCCTGATGAAGGGGTCCTACGAGCAGTACTTC. Its translation: CASSLMKGSYEQYF.

V gene TRBV5-4 combines with J gene TRBJ2-1; 7 bases are shared with TRBD2. CDR3 length: 13 amino acids. Germline assignment: CDR1 SGHNT and CDR2 YYREEE (reference sequence). The ends lost 0 bases at V and 13 bases at J; junction bases unmatched: 7. The CDR3: CASSLEAAGRQFF. The CDR3 coding sequence is TGTGCCAGCAGCTTGGAGGCAGCGGGAAGACAGTTCTTC.

The rearrangement links TRBV19 to TRBJ1-2; D not certain. The CDR3 covers 17 residues. Germline V lookup: CDR1 LNHDA, CDR2 SQIVND (reference sequence). Trimming stripped 0 bases from V and 2 bases from J, with 16 bases between. CDR3 nucleotide sequence: TGTGCCAGTAGTATAGATCTCGGCAGGCAAGAGAACTATGGCTACACCTTC. Translation: CASSIDLGRQENYGYTF.

With respect to this clone: A read error may account for a junction end that differs from germline. The chain recombines TRBV19 with TRBJ2-7; D remains ambiguous. Germline CDR1 and CDR2: LNHDA and SQIVND (reference sequence). The CDR3 is 8 amino acids. The CDR3: CASSINRF. As DNA, the CDR3 is TGTGCCAGTAGTATCAATCGGTTC.

The chain joins TRBV5-1 to TRBJ2-5, with a tentative D call TRBD2 (5 bases). The CDR3 runs to 14 residues. Germline-derived CDR1 and CDR2 are SGHRS and YFSETQ. Trimming shortened V by 4 bases and J by 5 bases, and 15 bases separated the two germline ends. The CDR3 sequence: CASSPPGVRETQYF. DNA of the CDR3: TGCGCCAGCAGCCCCCCCGGGGTTCGGGAGACCCAGTACTTC.

V usage is TRBV27 and J usage is TRBJ2-1, with 12 bases matching TRBD2. The junction had 5 bases not matched to a gene; V was cut back by 5 bases and J by 9 bases. The CDR3 runs to 14 residues. Germline V CDR1 and CDR2: MNHEY, SMNVEV (reference sequence). The CDR3 here is CASSTTSGSGEQFF. The CDR3 DNA reads TGTGCCAGCAGTACGACTAGCGGGAGTGGTGAGCAGTTCTTC.

The rearrangement joins TRBV28 to TRBJ2-7; 13 bases are shared with TRBD2. J gave up 6 bases and V 6 bases, and 5 bases lay outside the gene matches. The V gene's germline CDR1 is MDHEN and CDR2 SYDVKM. The CDR3 spans 14 residues. CDR3 protein: CASSPGLAGLEQYF. DNA for the CDR3: TGTGCCAGCAGCCCGGGACTAGCGGGACTCGAGCAGTACTTC.

The chain is built from TRBV10-3 and TRBJ2-2; 10 nucleotides agree with TRBD2. There are 15 residues in the CDR3. Germline CDR1 and CDR2: ENHRY and SYGVKD. Here the CDR3 reads CAFLAGASNTGELFF. In DNA form, the CDR3 reads TGTGCATTCCTAGCGGGGGCCTCGAACACCGGGGAGCTGTTTTTT.

This rearrangement joins TRBV25-1 to TRBJ2-3; 7 bases fit TRBD1. Trimming at V came to 4 bases and at J to 5 bases, leaving 6 bases not matched to a gene. The CDR3 loop spans 14 amino acids. Germline V CDR1 and CDR2: MGHDK, SYGVNS. The CDR3 region has the DNA TGTGCCAGCAGTGTTTCCAGGGGGAGAGATACGCAGTATTTT. Translation gives CASSVSRGRDTQYF.

The chain couples TRBV6-5 to TRBJ2-7; the D call may be TRBD1 or TRBD2 (5 bases each). Deletions cut 4 bases from V and 5 bases from J, with 18 bases between. CDR3 size: 15 residues. Germline-derived CDR1 and CDR2 are MNHEY and SVGAGI. In nucleotides, the CDR3 is TGTGCCAGCAGTTCAAACGGGGACCAAGGGCACGAGCAGTACTTC. This gives the protein CASSSNGDQGHEQYF.

This chain uses TRBV5-8 with TRBJ1-5; tentatively, D is TRBD1 (5 bases). Germline V gene lookup returns CDR1 SGHTS and CDR2 YDEGEE. The CDR3 contains 14 residues. V lost 6 bases and J 3 bases, leaving 13 bases between the germline ends. CDR3 nucleotide sequence: TGTGCCAGCACACTCGGGGCCAACAATCAGCCCCAGCATTTT. Translating it yields CASTLGANNQPQHF.

The V gene is TRBV7-9, the J gene TRBJ2-3; D is possibly TRBD2 (6 bases). Germline CDR1 reads SEHNR; CDR2 reads FQNEAQ (reference sequence). Trimming took 4 bases from V and 2 from J, leaving 16 bases between them. The CDR3 contains 16 residues. CDR3 region: CASSSPSGAHTDTQYF. The CDR3 DNA sequence: TGTGCCAGCAGCTCACCCTCGGGAGCCCACACAGATACGCAGTATTTT.

The chain couples TRBV18 to TRBJ1-1, with D possibly matching TRBD1 (6 bases). CDR3 length: 15 residues. V was shortened by 3 bases and J by 5 bases, with 16 bases between the two germline ends. The germline V gene has CDR1 KGHSH and CDR2 LQKENI. CDR3 coding DNA: TGTGCCAGCTCACCCCCCGCCAGGGGTGGAACTGAAGCTTTCTTT. Translating it yields CASSPPARGGTEAFF.

The V gene is TRBV19, the J gene TRBJ2-2; possibly TRBD1 for D (6 bases). Between the trimmed V and J ends, which lost 10 bases and 8 bases, there was a span of 20 bases. This CDR3 contains 14 residues. Per the germline V gene, CDR1 is LNHDA and CDR2 is SQIVND (reference sequence). CDR3 DNA sequence: TGTGCCACCTGGTCGATGGGGGCCCAAGGGGAGCTGTTTTTT. Its translation is CATWSMGAQGELFF.

V is TRBV4-3 and J is TRBJ2-7; D may correspond to TRBD1 or TRBD2 (5 bases each). CDR1 is LGHNA, CDR2 YSLEER, per germline. The V end was cut by 0 bases, the J end by 3 bases, with 12 bases between. The CDR3 contains 15 residues. The CDR3 region is CASSQDPGRLYEQYF. Here the CDR3 DNA reads TGCGCCAGCAGCCAAGATCCGGGACGACTCTACGAGCAGTACTTC.

The CDR3 region has the DNA TGTGCCAGCAGTAGGGGGGAAGCGACCCAGTACTTC. Amino acid sequence: CASSRGEATQYF. This rearrangement joins TRBV5-8 to TRBJ2-5, with D perhaps TRBD1 or TRBD2 (6 bases each). V was trimmed by 5 bases and J by 7 bases, leaving 12 bases between them. The CDR3 consists of 12 residues. CDR1 and CDR2 from the germline V gene are SGHTS and YDEGEE.

The chain links TRBV2 to TRBJ2-1, with 8 nucleotides matching TRBD2. From germline, CDR1 is SNHLY and CDR2 FYNNEI. CDR3 size: 13 residues. The J segment lost 10 bases and the V segment lost 7 bases, leaving 9 bases of the junction unmatched. The DNA of the CDR3 is TGTGCCAGCACACTGTTGCGGGAGGAAGAGCAGTTCTTC. Its protein is CASTLLREEEQFF. Looking up the rest from reference TRBV2 and TRBJ2-1 gives the full variable domain: EPEVTQTPSHQVTQMGQEVILRCVPISNHLYFYWYRQILGQKVEFLVSFYNNEISEKSEIFDDQFSVERPDGSNFTLKIRSTKLEDSAMYFCASTLLREEEQFFGPGTRLTVL.

For the CDR3, the DNA is TGTGCCAGCACCCCTTCTCCGGGGGAAGGTGAGCAGTTCTTC. It yields the protein CASTPSPGEGEQFF. The rearrangement joins TRBV2 to TRBJ2-1, with D possibly matching TRBD2 (6 bases). Deletions cut 7 bases from V and 9 bases from J, with 19 bases between. This CDR3 has 14 residues. Germline-derived CDR1 and CDR2 are SNHLY and FYNNEI.

J is TRBJ1-1 and V is TRBV7-9, with 10 bases identical to TRBD1. The ends lost 3 bases at V and 4 bases at J; junction bases unmatched: 2. From germline, CDR1 is SEHNR and CDR2 FQNEAQ (reference sequence). This CDR3 comprises 14 residues. The DNA for the CDR3 is TGTGCCAGCAGCTTTGGACAGGGGGGCACTGAAGCTTTCTTT. This encodes CASSFGQGGTEAFF.

V gene TRBV19 combines with J gene TRBJ2-7; TRBD2 might be the D (6 bases). The CDR3 is made up of 15 amino acids. The germline V gene has CDR1 LNHDA and CDR2 SQIVND (reference sequence). V gave up 6 bases and J gave up 0 bases, with 15 bases separating them. The CDR3 coding sequence is TGTGCCAGTAGGAGGGGAGGCCCCAGCTCCTACGAGCAGTACTTC. Its protein is CASRRGGPSSYEQYF.